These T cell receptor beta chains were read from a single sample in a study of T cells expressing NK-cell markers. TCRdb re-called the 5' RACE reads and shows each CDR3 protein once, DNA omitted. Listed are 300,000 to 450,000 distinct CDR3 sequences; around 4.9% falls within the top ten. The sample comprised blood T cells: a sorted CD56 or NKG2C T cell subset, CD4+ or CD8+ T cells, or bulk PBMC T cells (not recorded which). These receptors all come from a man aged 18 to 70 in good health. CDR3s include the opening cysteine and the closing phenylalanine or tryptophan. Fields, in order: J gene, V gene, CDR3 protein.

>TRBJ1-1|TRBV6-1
CASRRLQGKNTEAFF
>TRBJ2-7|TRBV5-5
CASSIRTANYEQYF
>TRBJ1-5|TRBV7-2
CASSLQGGGSNQPQHF
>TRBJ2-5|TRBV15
CATSREGRAGFGTQYF
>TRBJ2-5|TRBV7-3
CASSLGIAGQETQYF
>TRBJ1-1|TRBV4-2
CASSLTGGSGTEAFF
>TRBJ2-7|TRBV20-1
CSARDQSRASDEQYF
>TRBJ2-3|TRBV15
CATSRVSGGFTDTQYF
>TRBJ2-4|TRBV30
CAWSVGAPKNIQYF
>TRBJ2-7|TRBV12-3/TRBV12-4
CASSGPPGLAGGEAYEQYF
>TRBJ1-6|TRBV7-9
CASSLKGAKASPLHF
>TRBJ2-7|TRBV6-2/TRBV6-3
CASSVTGGASYEQYF
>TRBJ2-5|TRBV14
CASSQLAFSQETQYF
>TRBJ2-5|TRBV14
CASSQSPGLLEQETQYF
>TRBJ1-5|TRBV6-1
CASSQGQGAGQPQHF
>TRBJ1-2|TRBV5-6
CASSLQAVLYGYTF
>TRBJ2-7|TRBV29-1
CSVGEVFYEQYF
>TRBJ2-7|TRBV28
CASSFPRQIRGLTYEQYF
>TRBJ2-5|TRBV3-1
CASSQEVAVKETQYF
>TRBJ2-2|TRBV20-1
CSARGQWVDTGELFF
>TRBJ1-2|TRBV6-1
CASSDSYGYTF
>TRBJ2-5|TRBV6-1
CASSRPRKTSGETQYF
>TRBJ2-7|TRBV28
CASRNRGSSYEQYF
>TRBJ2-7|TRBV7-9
CASSDAGPQTHF
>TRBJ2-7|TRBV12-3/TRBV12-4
CASSSNLLSSYEQYF
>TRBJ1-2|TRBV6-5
CASKGYYGYTF
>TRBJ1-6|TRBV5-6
CASSFRAPRGDSPLHF
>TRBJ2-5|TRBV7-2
CASSRSGGAFETQYF
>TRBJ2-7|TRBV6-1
CASSDYGGTYEQYF
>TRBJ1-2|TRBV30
CAWGSFGDNYGYTF
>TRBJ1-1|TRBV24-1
CATSVSTGLPDTLEVLTEAFF
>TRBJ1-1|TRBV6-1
CASSGIRGQVTEAFF
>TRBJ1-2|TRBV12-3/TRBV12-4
CASSLETWSGYTF
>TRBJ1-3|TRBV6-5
CASSSWTVGNTIYF
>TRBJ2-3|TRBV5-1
CASSRTESSTDTQYF
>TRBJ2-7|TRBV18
CASSRENEQYF
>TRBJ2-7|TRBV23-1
CASSRTGTGSSYEQYF
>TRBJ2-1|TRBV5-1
CASSLYTSGNDAQFF
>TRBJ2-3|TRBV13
CASSIKGHSTDTQYF
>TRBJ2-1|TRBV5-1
CASSLTQLAGGGSYNEQFF
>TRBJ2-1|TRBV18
CASSYRVLYNEQFF
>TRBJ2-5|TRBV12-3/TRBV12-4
CASSLARTGVEETQYF
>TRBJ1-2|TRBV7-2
CASSLSAGAEVYGYTF
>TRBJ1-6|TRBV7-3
CASSLESRTGRTPLHF
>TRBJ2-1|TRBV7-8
CASSLGIPNMLAGGNNEQFF
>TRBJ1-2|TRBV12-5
CASGSPRAGAYGYTF
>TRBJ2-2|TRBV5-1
CASSTGPGGFNTGELFF
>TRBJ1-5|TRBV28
CASSIRTGGGQPQHF
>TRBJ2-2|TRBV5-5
CASSFRTGLANTGELFF
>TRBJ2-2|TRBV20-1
CSASRSTSGGAEGGELFF
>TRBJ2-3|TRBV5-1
CASSALFRDTQYF
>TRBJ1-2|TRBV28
CASSSAVGGYTF
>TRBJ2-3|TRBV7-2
CASSTLSGGTDTQYF